Shown below are 32 T cell receptor beta chains from a single sample sequenced in a study of blood T cell repertoires in COVID-19. Assay used: immunoSEQ multiplex PCR; TCRdb lists only in-frame clones, some missing. The sample lists 260,000 or so clones; approximately 86% were seen once. The sample was peripheral blood. These receptors were obtained from a human donor in a cohort sampled during active COVID-19.

This chain connects TRBV28 to TRBJ1-2; 8 nucleotides line up with TRBD1. The CDR3 loop spans 14 amino acids. V lost 6 bases and J lost 5; bases outside the gene matches: 8. CDR1 is MDHEN and CDR2 is SYDVKM in the germline V gene. The CDR3 sequence: CASSAGGPWYGYTF. The CDR3 DNA is TGTGCCAGCAGCGCAGGGGGCCCTTGGTATGGCTACACCTTC.

This clone was counted a few times. The gene calls are TRBV5-4 and TRBJ2-7, with D hard to call. V was clipped by 3 bases and J by 0 bases, with 4 bases between them. This CDR3 spans 12 amino acids. Per the germline V gene, CDR1 is SGHNT and CDR2 is YYREEE (reference sequence). CDR3 DNA sequence: TGTGCCAGCAGCTACAGCTCCTACGAGCAGTACTTC. This translates into CASSYSSYEQYF.

The J gene is TRBJ1-2, the V gene TRBV15; D is unclear. The CDR3 is 17 residues long. Looked up from germline, CDR1 is LNHNV and CDR2 is YYDKDF (reference sequence). V was clipped by 0 bases and J by 4 bases, with 18 bases between them. The CDR3 DNA reads TGTGCCACCAGCAGAGACCTAGAGGGCAGGTATATCTATGGCTACACCTTC. Protein: CATSRDLEGRYIYGYTF.

The CDR3 region has the DNA TGTGCCAGCAGCTTGGCGGCAGGGGGCGGCTACACCTTC. As protein: CASSLAAGGGYTF. The V gene is TRBV5-6, the J gene TRBJ1-2; TRBD1 agrees at 8 bases. The CDR3 length is 13 residues. CDR1 and CDR2 (germline): SGHDT, YYEEEE. V gave up 0 bases and J gave up 8 bases; unmatched junction bases: 3.

This clone was observed once. The genes are TRBV28 and TRBJ2-7, with TRBD1 matching 7 bases. V shed 2 bases, J shed 0 bases, and the junction held 4 bases outside the gene matches. This CDR3 spans 15 amino acids. Germline loops: CDR1 MDHEN, CDR2 SYDVKM. The CDR3 DNA reads as TGTGCCAGCAGTTTAGACAGGGCTGGCTCCTACGAGCAGTACTTC. Its protein product is CASSLDRAGSYEQYF.

CDR3 residues: CASSQSSRGSSYEQYF. The CDR3 coding sequence is TGTGCCAGCAGCCAATCCAGCCGGGGGAGCTCCTACGAGCAGTACTTC. The chain carries TRBV4-2 and TRBJ2-7, with a weak D call TRBD2 (6 bases). CDR1 and CDR2 from the germline V gene are LGHNA and YNFKEQ. V lost 2 bases, J lost 0 bases, and 14 bases lay in between. This CDR3 comprises 16 residues.

This clone came up once. This sequence joins TRBV27 and TRBJ1-3, with 9 bases that match TRBD1. V shed 6 bases and J 0 bases; nucleotides not matched to a gene: 9. Germline V CDR1 and CDR2: MNHEY, SMNVEV (reference sequence). This CDR3 comprises 17 residues. The CDR3 DNA sequence: TGTGCCAGCAGCCTTACGGACAGGGGTATCTCTGGAAACACCATATATTTT. Translation: CASSLTDRGISGNTIYF.

The chain combines TRBV6-6 with TRBJ2-7; TRBD1 matches at 8 bases. Germline V gene sequence: CDR1 MNHNY, CDR2 SVGAGI (reference sequence). The CDR3 has 16 residues. Trimming at V came to 2 bases and at J to 3 bases, leaving 9 bases not matched to a gene. CDR3 sequence: CASSYLDGQGRYEQYF. CDR3 bases: TGTGCCAGCAGTTACCTTGACGGACAGGGCCGCTACGAGCAGTACTTC.

In DNA form, the CDR3 reads TGTGCCAGCACAAACAAAGGGACTAGCGGCAACAATGAGCAGTTCTTC. Its protein is CASTNKGTSGNNEQFF. The chain couples TRBV6-6 to TRBJ2-1; 11 nucleotides line up with TRBD2. With 7 bases clipped from V and 5 bases from J, the junction kept 10 bases outside the gene matches. The germline CDR1 and CDR2 sequences are MNHNY and SVGAGI (reference sequence). There are 16 residues in the CDR3.

V gene TRBV5-1 combines with J gene TRBJ2-7, with 7 bases matching TRBD1. The CDR3 has 13 amino acids. Germline V CDR1 and CDR2: SGHRS, YFSETQ. V was pared by 4 bases and J by 2 bases, with 3 bases of the junction left unmatched. The CDR3 loop is CASSPQGAYEQYF. As DNA, the CDR3 is TGCGCCAGCAGCCCGCAGGGGGCCTACGAGCAGTACTTC.

The chain employs TRBV7-3 and TRBJ2-5; TRBD2 agrees at 7 bases. Germline lookup yields CDR1 SGHTA and CDR2 FQGTGA. V trimming: 5 bases; J trimming: 4 bases; junction bases outside the gene matches: 7. This CDR3 has 14 amino acids. CDR3 amino acids: CASSGGGVGETQYF. The CDR3 DNA reads as TGTGCCAGCAGCGGGGGGGGAGTGGGAGAGACCCAGTACTTC.

This sequence joins TRBV5-5 and TRBJ1-2; unclear D gene. The CDR3 has 17 amino acids. Germline CDR1 and CDR2: SGHKS and YYEKEE (reference sequence). The V end lost 0 bases, the J end lost 8 bases, and 23 bases lay between the germline ends. The CDR3 bases are TGTGCCAGCAGCTTGGTAGTTCCCCGGGGTAATCTCTGGGGCTACACCTTC. Its translation: CASSLVVPRGNLWGYTF.

The rearrangement uses TRBV4-3 and TRBJ2-5, with TRBD2 as a possible D gene (6 bases). The length of the CDR3 is 14 residues. Trimming took 1 base from V and 3 from J, leaving 9 bases between them. CDR1 is LGHNA and CDR2 is YSLEER in the germline V gene. DNA of the CDR3: TGCGCCAGCAGCCAAGGGGGGGAAGAAGAGACCCAGTACTTC. Translated: CASSQGGEEETQYF.

This chain links TRBV24-1 with TRBJ1-5, with TRBD1 matching over 8 bases. This CDR3 is 12 amino acids long. The junction had 3 bases not matched to a gene; V was cut back by 6 bases and J by 9 bases. CDR1 is KGHDR, CDR2 SFDVKD, per germline. The DNA for the CDR3 is TGTGCCACCAGTTTTACAGGGGGGCCCCAGCATTTT. Translating it yields CATSFTGGPQHF.

The chain is built from TRBV5-1 and TRBJ1-1; 8 bases line up with TRBD1. CDR1 and CDR2 from the germline V gene are SGHRS and YFSETQ. The CDR3 consists of 14 residues. The J segment lost 5 bases and the V segment lost 0 bases, leaving 3 bases of the junction unmatched. DNA of the CDR3: TGCGCCAGCAGCTTGGTACAGGGGGAGACTGAAGCTTTCTTT. Amino acid sequence: CASSLVQGETEAFF.

This sequence joins TRBV24-1 and TRBJ2-7; 8 nucleotides match TRBD2. The CDR3 spans 16 residues. After removal of 1 base from V and 0 bases from J, the junction contained 4 bases not matched to a gene. Germline-derived CDR1 and CDR2 are KGHDR and SFDVKD. CDR3 nucleotides: TGTGCCACCAGTGATTTAGGCGGGAGGAGCTCCTACGAGCAGTACTTC. It yields the protein CATSDLGGRSSYEQYF.

This chain connects TRBV7-9 to TRBJ1-4; a possible D gene is TRBD1 (6 bases). CDR1 is SEHNR and CDR2 is FQNEAQ in the germline V gene (reference sequence). The CDR3 runs 14 residues. V lost 1 base to trimming and J lost 8 bases, with 11 bases between them. Here the CDR3 reads CASSLDRDKEKLFF. Written as DNA, the CDR3 is TGTGCCAGCAGCTTAGACAGGGATAAGGAAAAACTGTTTTTT.

J is TRBJ2-7 and V is TRBV14, with D maybe TRBD2 (5 bases). Germline CDR1 is SGHDN and CDR2 is FVKESK. The CDR3 is 15 residues long. V was trimmed by 0 bases and J by 11 bases, leaving 20 bases between them. DNA for the CDR3: TGTGCCAGCAGCCAAGATATAGGGCGGGCGGACCTGAAGTACTTC. It translates to CASSQDIGRADLKYF.

The genes are TRBV6-5 and TRBJ2-7; no definite D call. V shed 5 bases and J shed 4 bases, with 12 bases lying between them. CDR1 and CDR2 (germline): MNHEY, SVGAGI. The CDR3 has 13 residues. The CDR3 spells CASSLKLGYEQYF. CDR3 in DNA: TGTGCCAGCAGTCTCAAGCTAGGATACGAGCAGTACTTC.

The chain couples TRBV29-1 to TRBJ1-1; D is unclear. The CDR3 runs 14 residues. Trimming took off 5 bases at V and 0 bases at J, with 13 bases between the two ends. Germline assignment: CDR1 SQVTM and CDR2 ANQGSEA. The CDR3 region is CSVSRDSMNTEAFF. CDR3 nucleotides: TGCAGCGTTAGCCGGGATTCCATGAACACTGAAGCTTTCTTT.

This chain joins TRBV4-3 and TRBJ1-1; weak D call: TRBD1 (5 bases). Trimming left V 1 base short and J 6 bases short, with 12 bases between. CDR1 and CDR2 from the germline V gene are LGHNA and YSLEER. CDR3 length: 14 amino acids. CDR3 region: CASSQGTRAAEAFF. CDR3 DNA: TGCGCCAGCAGCCAAGGGACACGCGCCGCTGAAGCTTTCTTT.

The CDR3 region is CAISLGQGDGYTF. CDR3 DNA: TGTGCCATCAGTTTGGGACAGGGGGATGGCTACACCTTC. The chain links TRBV10-3 to TRBJ1-2; 11 bases match TRBD1. V was pared by 5 bases and J by 6 bases, with 2 bases of the junction left unmatched. Per germline, CDR1 ENHRY and CDR2 SYGVKD. The CDR3 length is 13 residues.

The chain recombines TRBV19 with TRBJ1-2; 7 nucleotides match TRBD1. The CDR3 is 13 amino acids. CDR1 and CDR2 from the germline V gene are LNHDA and SQIVND (reference sequence). The J segment lost 8 bases and the V segment lost 6 bases, leaving 9 bases of the junction unmatched. CDR3 in amino acids: CASRNTGVEGYTF. CDR3 DNA sequence: TGTGCCAGTAGGAATACAGGGGTGGAAGGCTACACCTTC.

The V and J genes are TRBV29-1 and TRBJ2-2, with TRBD1 matching over 11 bases. V lost 7 bases and J lost 4; bases outside the gene matches: 2. In germline, CDR1 is SQVTM, CDR2 ANQGSEA. CDR3 length: 13 residues. Here the CDR3 reads CSAGTGGTGELFF. In DNA form, the CDR3 reads TGCAGCGCAGGGACAGGGGGCACCGGGGAGCTGTTTTTT.

Concerning this clone itself: The sample holds other DNA sequences that translate to the same CDR3. The V call is TRBV4-1, the J call TRBJ2-7; TRBD1 matches 7 bases. The germline V gene has CDR1 MGHRA and CDR2 YSYEKL. Losses at the gene ends were 2 bases for V and 2 bases for J; bases not matched to a gene: 3. The CDR3 is made up of 14 amino acids. The CDR3 DNA sequence: TGCGCCAGCAGCCAACCGGGACAGACCTACGAGCAGTACTTC. Protein product: CASSQPGQTYEQYF.

The chain recombines TRBV9 with TRBJ2-7, with 10 bases aligning to TRBD1. The germline CDR1 and CDR2 sequences are SGDLS and YYNGEE. With V trimmed by 3 bases and J by 4 bases, 10 bases remained unmatched. The CDR3 is made up of 16 amino acids. The DNA for the CDR3 is TGTGCCAGCAGCGCATTCCGGGACAGGGGAGCTTACGAGCAGTACTTC. Translated, it gives CASSAFRDRGAYEQYF.

The J gene is TRBJ1-2, the V gene TRBV27; D not certain. The germline V gene encodes CDR1 MNHEY and CDR2 SMNVEV (reference sequence). The CDR3 loop spans 13 amino acids. Trimming removed 0 bases at V and 7 bases at J, with 9 bases between. The CDR3 DNA follows: TGTGCCAGCAGTTTATCCGGGGTTGGTGGCTACACCTTC. As protein: CASSLSGVGGYTF.

The rearrangement joins TRBV9 to TRBJ1-3; 7 bases are shared with TRBD1. CDR3 length: 14 residues. Germline V lookup: CDR1 SGDLS, CDR2 YYNGEE. Trimming at V came to 3 bases and at J to 4 bases, leaving 4 bases not matched to a gene. CDR3 amino acids: CASSDRGPGNTIYF. For the CDR3, the DNA is TGTGCCAGCAGCGACAGGGGTCCAGGAAACACCATATATTTT.

This rearrangement joins TRBV12-3 or TRBV12-4 to TRBJ2-7; tentative D call: TRBD2 (5 bases). Trimming took off 8 bases at V and 3 bases at J, with 14 bases between the two ends. The CDR3 consists of 13 residues. CDR3 in amino acids: CASSYTRGYEQYF. CDR3 coding DNA: TGTGCCAGCTCCTACACCCGGGGCTACGAGCAGTACTTC.

The chain uses TRBV7-2 and TRBJ2-7; TRBD2 aligns across 8 bases. The CDR3 totals 17 residues. The V gene end was trimmed by 5 bases and the J gene end by 1 base; junction bases not matched to a gene: 13. Germline assignment: CDR1 SGHTA and CDR2 FQGNSA. The CDR3 spells CASSLYGGGQLSYEQYF. DNA of the CDR3: TGTGCCAGCAGCCTTTATGGCGGGGGGCAGCTATCCTACGAGCAGTACTTC.

This rearrangement joins TRBV5-1 to TRBJ2-1; D is undetermined. This CDR3 is built from 12 residues. Germline V gene lookup returns CDR1 SGHRS and CDR2 YFSETQ. Trimming took off 0 bases at V and 9 bases at J, with 7 bases between the two ends. The CDR3 is CASSLALPEQFF. In nucleotides, the CDR3 is TGCGCCAGCAGCTTGGCACTGCCTGAGCAGTTCTTC.

V is TRBV28 and J is TRBJ1-2; D possibly corresponds to TRBD1 (6 bases). CDR3 length: 13 residues. Per the germline V gene, CDR1 is MDHEN and CDR2 is SYDVKM. Trimming stripped 3 bases from V and 4 bases from J, with 9 bases between. The CDR3 DNA reads as TGTGCCAGCAGTTTTGGACAGAGCTATGGCTACACCTTC. Its protein product is CASSFGQSYGYTF.